The rows below give T cell receptor beta chains drawn from one sample of a study of T cells after yellow fever vaccination. TCRdb re-derived calls from the 5' RACE reads in MiXCR, one entry per CDR3 protein. The sample records hundreds of thousands of distinct CDR3 sequences, less than 4.5% being singletons. The input for sequencing was PBMCs, taken on the day of the yellow fever booster vaccination. The receptors shown here come from a man aged 18 to 30 who received the YFV17D yellow fever vaccine. Both conserved end residues are part of each CDR3. A D gene is named only where the DNA matches it firmly. Rows may omit the clone size; those that give it use once, few, many or a size class.

V gene	J gene	clone size	D gene	CDR3 protein	CDR3 DNA
TRBV7-9	TRBJ1-5	many	NA	CASSLAGAGDQPQHF	TGTGCCAGCAGCTTAGCGGGGGCAGGGGATCAGCCCCAGCATTTT
TRBV20-1	TRBJ2-3	many	TRBD2	CSAGPSGGSTDTQYF	TGCAGTGCTGGCCCTAGCGGGGGTAGCACAGATACGCAGTATTTT
TRBV4-1	TRBJ1-4	many	NA	CASSSRAGTNEKLFF	TGCGCCAGCAGCTCAAGGGCTGGGACTAATGAAAAACTGTTTTTT
TRBV13	TRBJ2-1	NA	TRBD2	CASSRGRPYNEQFF	TGTGCCAGCAGCCGCGGGAGGCCCTACAATGAGCAGTTCTTC
TRBV4-1	TRBJ2-2	many	TRBD2	CASSQTSGGADTGELFF	TGCGCCAGCAGCCAGACTAGCGGGGGGGCGGATACCGGGGAGCTGTTTTTT
TRBV5-1	TRBJ2-7	many	NA	CASSDNSYEQYF	TGCGCCAGCAGCGACAACTCCTACGAGCAGTACTTC
TRBV7-9	TRBJ2-1	many	NA	CASSLVSLSSYNEQFF	TGTGCCAGCAGCTTAGTCTCCCTCAGCTCCTACAATGAGCAGTTCTTC
TRBV20-1	TRBJ1-5	many	NA	CSARVQVDQPQHF	TGCAGTGCTAGAGTCCAGGTTGATCAGCCCCAGCATTTT
TRBV7-9	TRBJ1-3	many	NA	CASSLAPSGNTIYF	TGTGCCAGCAGCTTAGCGCCCTCTGGAAACACCATATATTTT
TRBV20-1	TRBJ2-5	once	NA	CSATPGAGAFGTQYF	TGCAGTGCTACTCCCGGGGCAGGAGCCTTTGGGACCCAGTACTTC
TRBV12-3/TRBV12-4	TRBJ2-3	NA	TRBD1	CATTITIQGSSTDTQYF	TGTGCCACCACAATAACAATACAGGGGTCCAGCACAGATACGCAGTATTTT
TRBV12-3/TRBV12-4	TRBJ2-3	few	NA	CASRPSRTDTQYF	TGTGCCAGCAGGCCATCGAGGACAGATACGCAGTATTTT
TRBV7-2	TRBJ2-3	few	NA	CASSLQGGRTDTQYF	TGTGCCAGCAGCTTACAGGGGGGTCGAACAGATACGCAGTATTTT
TRBV6-2/TRBV6-3	TRBJ2-7	many	NA	CASGRDTIYEQYF	TGTGCCAGCGGGAGGGACACAATCTACGAGCAGTACTTC
TRBV5-6	TRBJ2-2	NA	NA	CASSLVHREDAGELFF	TGTGCCAGCAGCTTGGTTCACAGGGAGGACGCCGGGGAGCTGTTTTTT
TRBV12-3/TRBV12-4	TRBJ1-1	many	NA	CASSPAGIPTEAFF	TGTGCCAGCAGTCCCGCAGGGATCCCAACTGAAGCTTTCTTT
TRBV4-2	TRBJ2-3	few	NA	CASSQLRTDTQYF	TGTGCCAGCAGCCAGCTTCGCACAGATACGCAGTATTTT
TRBV7-2	TRBJ1-5	few	NA	CASSQALSNQPQHF	TGTGCCAGCAGCCAGGCTTTGAGCAATCAGCCCCAGCATTTT
TRBV5-1	TRBJ1-3	few	NA	CASSLIGSSGNTIYF	TGCGCCAGCAGCCTAATCGGGAGCTCTGGAAACACCATATATTTT
TRBV7-8	TRBJ1-3	few	NA	CASSFAAYSGNTIYF	TGTGCCAGCAGCTTCGCCGCATACTCTGGAAACACCATATATTTT
TRBV27	TRBJ1-2	NA	NA	CASSPQGPYGYTF	TGTGCCAGCAGTCCCCAAGGACCATATGGCTACACCTTC
TRBV12-3/TRBV12-4	TRBJ2-1	NA	NA	CASAGFSSYNEQFF	TGTGCTTCCGCCGGGTTCAGCTCCTACAATGAGCAGTTCTTC
TRBV5-1	TRBJ2-5	many	TRBD2	CASSSSGGLKTQYF	TGCGCCAGCAGCTCTTCCGGGGGGTTGAAGACCCAGTACTTC
TRBV12-5	TRBJ1-2	few	TRBD1	CASGLATGVNYGYTF	TGTGCTAGTGGTTTGGCCACAGGGGTCAACTATGGCTACACCTTC
TRBV29-1	TRBJ2-3	NA	NA	CSPRDGVTDTQYF	TGCAGCCCTCGGGACGGAGTCACAGATACGCAGTATTTT
TRBV7-2	TRBJ2-7	many	NA	CASNSRGLHYEQYF	TGTGCCAGCAACTCACGAGGACTTCACTACGAGCAGTACTTC
TRBV10-3	TRBJ1-1	many	NA	CAISPLQRTEAFF	TGTGCCATCAGCCCGCTACAGAGAACTGAAGCTTTCTTT
TRBV6-2/TRBV6-3	TRBJ1-1	many	NA	CASSYSISKGMNTEAFF	TGTGCCAGCAGTTACTCGATTAGTAAGGGGATGAACACTGAAGCTTTCTTT
TRBV6-1	TRBJ1-5	NA	NA	CASSLDRGVQPQHF	TGTGCCAGCAGTTTGGATAGAGGAGTTCAGCCCCAGCATTTT
TRBV5-1	TRBJ1-3	few	NA	CASSESSSGNTIYF	TGCGCCAGCAGCGAGAGTAGCTCTGGAAACACCATATATTTT
TRBV5-1	TRBJ2-6	many	NA	CASSQLRGSGANVLTF	TGCGCCAGCAGCCAACTCCGGGGCTCTGGGGCCAACGTCCTGACTTTC
TRBV9	TRBJ2-1	many	NA	CASSEYRSSYNEQFF	TGTGCCAGCAGCGAATACAGGAGCTCCTACAATGAGCAGTTCTTC
TRBV7-9	TRBJ2-2	many	NA	CASSLGQTAGELFF	TGTGCCAGCAGCCTAGGACAGACAGCCGGGGAGCTGTTTTTT
TRBV10-3	TRBJ1-1	many	NA	CAISDIGGRDTEAFF	TGTGCCATCAGTGATATCGGGGGGCGCGACACTGAAGCTTTCTTT
TRBV2	TRBJ2-2	many	TRBD1	CASSRDRRNTGELFF	TGTGCCAGCAGTAGGGACAGAAGGAACACCGGGGAGCTGTTTTTT
TRBV20-1	TRBJ2-5	many	NA	CSATPGHPKETQYF	TGCAGTGCCACCCCGGGACACCCGAAAGAGACCCAGTACTTC
TRBV19	TRBJ1-5	many	NA	CASSIPGFQPQHF	TGTGCCAGTAGTATACCAGGGTTTCAGCCCCAGCATTTT
TRBV5-6	TRBJ2-2	few	NA	CASSLGGRPGELFF	TGTGCCAGCAGCTTAGGGGGGCGGCCCGGGGAGCTGTTTTTT
TRBV20-1	TRBJ2-7	many	TRBD2	CSARDGMSGGWSEQYF	TGCAGTGCTAGAGATGGTATGAGCGGGGGGTGGTCCGAGCAGTACTTC
TRBV7-2	TRBJ2-1	NA	NA	CASSLERAAYNEQFF	TGTGCCAGCAGCTTAGAGCGGGCCGCCTACAATGAGCAGTTCTTC
TRBV27	TRBJ2-3	NA	NA	CASSLGLLGSTDTQYF	TGTGCCAGCAGTTTAGGCCTTTTGGGTTCGACAGATACGCAGTATTTT
TRBV19	TRBJ2-7	few	TRBD2	CASGTSVREQYF	TGTGCCTCTGGGACTAGCGTGAGGGAGCAGTACTTC
TRBV7-2	TRBJ1-5	few	TRBD1	CASSLAGTVSNQPQHF	TGTGCCAGCAGCTTAGCTGGGACAGTTAGCAATCAGCCCCAGCATTTT
TRBV28	TRBJ1-2	many	TRBD1	CASSLSAGGFGYTF	TGTGCCAGCAGTTTATCGGCAGGGGGCTTTGGCTACACCTTC
TRBV28	TRBJ2-3	few	NA	CASRANTDTQYF	TGTGCCAGCAGGGCCAACACAGATACGCAGTATTTT
TRBV6-1	TRBJ1-2	NA	TRBD1	CASRRQGAYGYTF	TGTGCCAGCAGACGACAGGGAGCCTATGGCTACACCTTC
TRBV6-5	TRBJ2-7	few	NA	CASRGRESYEQYF	TGTGCTTCACGGGGGCGGGAATCCTACGAGCAGTACTTC
TRBV29-1	TRBJ2-2	many	NA	CSVDKLDTGELFF	TGCAGCGTTGACAAACTCGACACCGGGGAGCTGTTTTTT
TRBV10-3	TRBJ2-6	many	NA	CAIRPTESSGANVLTF	TGTGCCATCAGACCGACAGAAAGCTCTGGGGCCAACGTCCTGACTTTC
TRBV20-1	TRBJ2-1	many	TRBD2	CSASTSGGVHNEQFF	TGCAGTGCCTCAACTAGCGGGGGGGTCCACAATGAGCAGTTCTTC
TRBV5-1	TRBJ2-7	NA	TRBD1	CASSLEATGTIYEQYF	TGCGCCAGCAGCCTGGAGGCGACAGGGACAATCTACGAGCAGTACTTC
TRBV7-2	TRBJ2-7	many	NA	CASSFRGFEQYF	TGTGCCAGCAGCTTTAGGGGGTTCGAGCAGTACTTC
TRBV29-1	TRBJ2-7	NA	NA	CSGLLAGPYEQYF	TGCAGCGGCCTCCTTGCGGGACCCTACGAGCAGTACTTC
TRBV4-3	TRBJ2-7	many	NA	CASSQDRSSYEQYF	TGCGCCAGCAGCCAAGACAGGAGCTCCTACGAGCAGTACTTC